This T cell receptor (beta chain) was sequenced during a study of blood T cell repertoires in COVID-19. Study details: The study drew acute and convalescent COVID-19 samples from the United States, Italy and Spain. PBMCs, B-cell-depleted T cells, or T cells provided the cDNA or gDNA that made up the material.

Trimming removed 5 bases from V and 8 bases from J; junction bases left unmatched: 18. Germline V gene sequence: CDR1 MNHNY, CDR2 SVGAGI (reference sequence). The CDR3 totals 17 residues. The authors' processing: It was from reference gene primer amplification that nucleated cell counts were estimated. Profiled with immunoSEQ multiplex PCR; TCRdb holds only in-frame clones, not every one. V and J calls and clone size are given by that table; D and trimming were obtained from the DNA. The repertoire holds about 94,000 clones, with less than 85% as singletons. The TCR comes from a woman older than 75 with acute or convalescent COVID-19. This chain links TRBV6-6 with TRBJ2-1, with 7 positions matching TRBD1. The sequenced sample was peripheral blood. Here the CDR3 DNA reads TGTGCCAGCAGTCCCGTAGGGATGCACAGGGGTGGGTATGAGCAGTTCTTC. Translation gives CASSPVGMHRGGYEQFF.